This T cell receptor (beta chain) was sequenced in a study of T cells in Graves' hyperthyroidism and ophthalmopathy. Points from the study as a whole: Most expanded thyroid clonotypes above 0.001 recurred in blood. Before onset, by a median of approximately 6.8 months, the model predicted ophthalmopathy.

A remark on this clonotype: What it recognizes is unknown.

Amplification yielded TCR beta CDR3 regions, with RNA transcripts as the source. Primed by the HTBI set, a first-round RT-PCR was run on the TCR CDR3. MiXCR was run by TCRdb on the multiplex PCR reads, yielding one entry per CDR3 protein. The sample holds approximately 600,000 distinct CDR3 sequences, 12% to 15% seen once. Ophthalmopathy cases met thresholds of Clinical Activity Score at least 3, NOSPECS grade at least 4 and duration under 3 months. 8.5 to 10 ml of fresh peripheral blood supplied the PBMCs. The CDR3 is 16 amino acids. V dropped 5 bases and J dropped 3 bases, with 17 bases sitting between them. Looked up from germline, CDR1 is MNHNS and CDR2 is SASEGT.

Sequencing used blood. The chain carries TRBV6-1 and TRBJ1-3; D remains unclear. The clonotype originates from a woman between 18 and 29 years old with Graves' ophthalmopathy. The DNA for the CDR3 is TGTGCCAGCAGTCCTGAGGGCAACAAGTATGGAAACACCATATATTTT. Its translation is CASSPEGNKYGNTIYF.